The 14 T cell receptor beta chains below come from one sample, sequenced in a study of early T cells in non-severe SARS-CoV-2 infection. TCRdb redid the calling of the 5' RACE reads with MiXCR, one entry per CDR3 protein. The sample lists under 85,000 distinct CDR3 sequences; around 13% were seen once. The specimen sequenced was whole blood. All receptors come from an adult who was a healthcare worker with PCR-confirmed SARS-CoV-2 infection or an uninfected control (not recorded which).

This clonotype came up a few times. This sequence joins TRBV20-1 and TRBJ2-7, with 8 bases fitting TRBD1. This CDR3 contains 14 residues. Trimming at V came to 0 bases and at J to 3 bases, leaving 4 bases not matched to a gene. CDR1 and CDR2 from the germline V gene are DFQATT and SNEGSKA (reference sequence). The CDR3 nucleotides are TGCAGTGCTAGAGATAGAACAGGGGGCTACGAGCAGTACTTC. This sequence encodes CSARDRTGGYEQYF.

This clonotype was seen more than once but under ten times. The chain carries TRBV6-2 or TRBV6-3 and TRBJ2-3; D is perhaps TRBD2 (6 bases). This CDR3 has 13 amino acids. The ends were cut back, 0 bases at V and 8 bases at J, with 9 bases in the middle. The germline V gene encodes CDR1 MNHEY and CDR2 SVGEGT. The CDR3 DNA follows: TGTGCCAGCAGTTACTCGTCCGGGGGTACGCAGTATTTT. Amino acids: CASSYSSGGTQYF.

The chain recombines TRBV4-3 with TRBJ2-2; the D gene is possibly TRBD2 (6 bases). This CDR3 comprises 15 residues. The ends were cut back, 0 bases at V and 6 bases at J, with 11 bases in the middle. Per the germline V gene, CDR1 is LGHNA and CDR2 is YSLEER. CDR3 bases: TGCGCCAGCAGCCAAGATCGACTAGTCCCCGGGGAGCTGTTTTTT. Its translation is CASSQDRLVPGELFF.

The sample holds many counts of this clonotype. V and J are TRBV6-2 or TRBV6-3 and TRBJ1-2; 8 bases are a match to TRBD1. The germline gives CDR1 MNHEY, CDR2 SVGEGT. The V segment lost 5 bases and the J segment 8 bases; nucleotides outside the gene matches: 13. This CDR3 contains 15 residues. CDR3 DNA sequence: TGTGCCAGCAGTCGGACAGGGCTTCTGAACGGGGGCTACACCTTC. This translates into CASSRTGLLNGGYTF.

This clonotype showed up many times. The chain recombines TRBV7-8 with TRBJ2-7; 7 bases line up with TRBD1. V trimming: 4 bases; J trimming: 0 bases; junction bases outside the gene matches: 3. The CDR3 has 14 residues. The germline CDR1 and CDR2 sequences are SGHVS and FQNEAQ. Here the CDR3 DNA reads TGTGCCAGCAGCTCGGGACAGATCTCCTACGAGCAGTACTTC. It specifies CASSSGQISYEQYF.

This clonotype was observed at least ten times. The chain links TRBV5-5 to TRBJ2-1; D call uncertain. CDR1 SGHKS and CDR2 YYEKEE come from the germline V gene (reference sequence). The germline V and J ends were trimmed by 2 bases and 1 base, with 4 bases remaining between them. This CDR3 comprises 13 residues. The DNA of the CDR3 is TGTGCCAGCAGCTTTCGGTCCTACAATGAGCAGTTCTTC. Its translation: CASSFRSYNEQFF.

J is TRBJ1-2 and V is TRBV7-9; TRBD1 is a possible D gene (6 bases). CDR1 and CDR2 from the germline V gene are SEHNR and FQNEAQ (reference sequence). The CDR3 runs to 15 residues. V lost 5 bases and J lost 1, with 14 bases in between. The chain's CDR3 is CASSVLTGFNYGYTF. CDR3 coding DNA: TGTGCCAGCAGCGTTTTGACAGGATTTAACTATGGCTACACCTTC.

V usage is TRBV10-3 and J usage is TRBJ1-2; 7 bases agree with TRBD1. The germline V gene has CDR1 ENHRY and CDR2 SYGVKD. There are 13 residues in the CDR3. V was clipped by 0 bases and J by 6 bases; unmatched bases: 1. The CDR3 nucleotides read TGTGCCATCAGTGAGTCGACAGGGAATGGCTACACCTTC. It specifies CAISESTGNGYTF.

This CDR3 reads CSGPGDSYNEQFF. The CDR3 DNA reads TGCAGCGGACCAGGGGACAGCTACAATGAGCAGTTCTTC. The chain links TRBV29-1 to TRBJ2-1; 7 bases align to TRBD1. CDR3 length: 13 residues. After removal of 7 bases from V and 3 bases from J, the junction contained 6 bases not matched to a gene. Germline V lookup: CDR1 SQVTM, CDR2 ANQGSEA.

There are a few counts of this clonotype. The chain links TRBV5-6 to TRBJ2-5; tentative D call: TRBD1 (6 bases). This CDR3 is 13 amino acids long. CDR1 and CDR2 (germline): SGHDT, YYEEEE. The V and J ends lost 2 bases and 5 bases respectively, with 10 bases between them. In DNA form, the CDR3 reads TGTGCCAGCAGCTTATCAGGGGCCGAGACCCAGTACTTC. It yields the protein CASSLSGAETQYF.

This clonotype was seen more than once but under ten times. The chain links TRBV6-2 or TRBV6-3 to TRBJ1-1; D is uncertain. The CDR3 has 12 amino acids. Germline CDR1 reads MNHEY; CDR2 reads SVGEGT. The V and J ends lost 1 base and 10 bases respectively, with 10 bases between them. CDR3 region: CASSYFGIRAFF. The CDR3, as DNA: TGTGCCAGCAGTTACTTCGGGATTAGAGCTTTCTTT.

This clonotype was recorded a few times. This chain joins TRBV5-1 and TRBJ1-1; D perhaps matches TRBD1 (5 bases). V was shortened by 0 bases and J by 1 base, with 10 bases between the two germline ends. The CDR3 length is 15 residues. Germline V gives CDR1 SGHRS, CDR2 YFSETQ. The CDR3 nucleotides read TGCGCCAGCAGCTTGGGTTGGACAACGAACACTGAAGCTTTCTTT. Encoded protein: CASSLGWTTNTEAFF. The whole variable domain, filled in from reference TRBV5-1 and TRBJ1-1, reads KAGVTQTPRYLIKTRGQQVTLSCSPISGHRSVSWYQQTPGQGLQFLFEYFSETQRNKGNFPGRFSGRQFSNSRSEMNVSTLELGDSALYLCASSLGWTTNTEAFFGQGTRLTVV.

In this sample, this clonotype is medium-sized (0.01 to 0.1%). This chain links TRBV29-1 with TRBJ1-1, with TRBD1 identical over 7 bases. This CDR3 comprises 15 residues. The V gene end was trimmed by 6 bases and the J gene end by 3 bases; junction bases not matched to a gene: 13. CDR1 and CDR2 (germline): SQVTM, ANQGSEA. CDR3 region: CSVGQTPQPYTEAFF. Here the CDR3 DNA reads TGCAGCGTGGGACAGACCCCTCAACCTTACACTGAAGCTTTCTTT.

The J gene is TRBJ2-1, the V gene TRBV10-2, with 9 nucleotides matching TRBD2. The V gene end was trimmed by 4 bases and the J gene end by 10 bases; junction bases not matched to a gene: 5. The CDR3 sequence is 13 residues long. Germline CDR1 reads WSHSY; CDR2 reads SAAADI. The CDR3: CASSGVLAGEQFF. CDR3 nucleotide sequence: TGCGCCAGCAGTGGTGTACTAGCGGGCGAGCAGTTCTTC.